The rows below give T cell receptor beta chains drawn from one sample of a study of T cells in Graves' hyperthyroidism and ophthalmopathy. TCRdb called the multiplex PCR reads again in MiXCR, with one record for every CDR3 protein. Of 600,000 or so distinct CDR3 sequences listed, roughly 15% are singletons. Material for sequencing was blood. These receptors were obtained from a woman aged 45-65 years with Graves' ophthalmopathy. Both conserved end residues are part of each CDR3. The D gene is left open where the match is weak. Rows may omit the clone size; those that give it use once, few, many or a size class.

V,D,J,size,CDR3,DNA
TRBV6-1,NA,TRBJ2-5,many,CASSGSGRRETQYF,TGTGCCAGCAGTGGGAGTGGGAGGCGAGAGACCCAGTACTTC
TRBV14,NA,TRBJ2-4,NA,CASSLRVGDIQYF,TGTGCCAGCAGCCTAAGGGTCGGGGACATTCAGTACTTC
TRBV5-6,NA,TRBJ1-5,NA,CASSLKGLYGNQPQHF,TGTGCCAGCAGCTTGAAGGGACTCTATGGGAATCAGCCCCAGCATTTT
TRBV11-1,TRBD1,TRBJ2-7,many,CASSDRGWPVEQYF,TGTGCCAGCAGCGACAGGGGGTGGCCAGTCGAGCAGTACTTC
TRBV7-8,TRBD2,TRBJ2-1,many,CASSPSGRMRNEQFF,TGTGCCAGCAGCCCCAGCGGGAGGATGCGCAATGAGCAGTTCTTC
TRBV20-1,TRBD2,TRBJ2-7,NA,CSAIASGSYEQYF,TGCAGTGCTATTGCTAGCGGCTCCTACGAGCAGTACTTC
TRBV18,TRBD1,TRBJ2-1,NA,CASSHDRGLGNEQFF,TGTGCCAGCTCACACGACAGGGGTCTTGGGAATGAGCAGTTCTTC
TRBV12-5,TRBD2,TRBJ2-7,many,CASGLVRIPSGRTYEQYF,TGTGCTAGTGGTTTGGTTAGAATTCCTAGCGGGAGGACCTACGAGCAGTACTTC
TRBV5-1,TRBD1,TRBJ2-7,many,CASRPGQGAYEQYF,TGCGCCAGCAGACCTGGACAGGGGGCCTACGAGCAGTACTTC
TRBV10-3,NA,TRBJ2-3,many,CAISESRGVLVATDTQYF,TGTGCCATCAGTGAGTCAAGGGGGGTTCTAGTGGCCACAGATACGCAGTATTTT
TRBV7-8,NA,TRBJ1-1,NA,CASSLVSWGAAPSTEAFF,TGTGCCAGCAGCTTAGTGTCTTGGGGCGCGGCTCCGTCGACTGAAGCTTTCTTT
TRBV30,NA,TRBJ2-7,many,CAWNDRNYEQYF,TGTGCCTGGAATGACAGAAACTACGAGCAGTACTTC
TRBV29-1,NA,TRBJ2-7,NA,CSVDGGSYEQYF,TGCAGCGTTGACGGGGGCTCGTACGAGCAGTACTTC
TRBV7-8,NA,TRBJ2-1,many,CASSPTRGWDNEQFF,TGTGCCAGCAGCCCGACTAGGGGATGGGACAATGAGCAGTTCTTC
TRBV28,TRBD2,TRBJ2-7,many,CASSLRRGISYEQYF,TGTGCCAGCAGTTTACGGCGGGGGATCTCCTACGAGCAGTACTTC
TRBV20-1,NA,TRBJ2-7,few,CSARDRFEQYF,TGCAGTGCTAGAGATCGGTTCGAGCAGTACTTC
TRBV28,TRBD2,TRBJ2-2,NA,CASSPNSGSKAGELFF,TGTGCCAGCAGTCCTAATAGCGGGAGTAAGGCCGGGGAGCTGTTTTTT
TRBV6-1,NA,TRBJ2-6,NA,CASSTPRVPGANVLTF,TGTGCCAGCAGTACCCCCCGGGTCCCTGGGGCCAACGTCCTGACTTTC
TRBV7-2,TRBD2,TRBJ2-7,many,CASSLRTSGSSAEQYF,TGTGCCAGCAGCCTACGGACTAGCGGGAGCTCGGCGGAGCAGTACTTC
TRBV6-1,TRBD1,TRBJ1-1,many,CASSKEGQRPGEAFF,TGTGCCAGCAGCAAAGAGGGACAGAGGCCTGGGGAAGCTTTCTTT
TRBV27,TRBD2,TRBJ2-3,few,CASSRGLVSRDTQYF,TGTGCCAGCAGCCGGGGACTAGTCAGTCGAGATACGCAGTATTTT
TRBV7-3,NA,TRBJ2-1,NA,CASSRDRAGTQQFF,TGTGCCAGCAGCAGGGACAGAGCCGGGACTCAACAGTTCTTC
TRBV20-1,NA,TRBJ2-3,many,CSARDRGTQSTDTQYF,TGCAGTGCTAGAGATCGAGGGACCCAAAGCACAGATACGCAGTATTTT
TRBV27,TRBD2,TRBJ2-7,many,CASSLLAGASYEQYF,TGTGCCAGCAGTCTACTAGCGGGTGCCTCCTACGAGCAGTACTTC
TRBV20-1,NA,TRBJ1-1,NA,CSARDSERSNTEAFF,TGCAGTGCTAGAGATTCGGAGAGGTCGAACACTGAAGCTTTCTTT
TRBV10-3,NA,TRBJ1-2,few,CAISLDGTNYGYTF,TGTGCCATCAGTCTCGACGGAACTAACTATGGCTACACCTTC
TRBV30,NA,TRBJ1-6,many,CAWNSVYNSPLHF,TGTGCCTGGAATAGTGTCTATAATTCACCCCTCCACTTT
TRBV7-9,NA,TRBJ2-3,many,CASSLAEGVADTQYF,TGTGCCAGCAGCCTAGCGGAGGGGGTGGCAGATACGCAGTATTTT
TRBV3-1,TRBD1,TRBJ2-3,NA,CASSQRTGDGDTQYF,TGTGCCAGCAGCCAACGGACAGGGGATGGAGATACGCAGTATTTT
TRBV7-2,NA,TRBJ2-7,NA,CASSLWQGSEQYF,TGTGCCAGCAGCTTATGGCAGGGTTCCGAGCAGTACTTC
TRBV7-3,TRBD1,TRBJ2-3,many,CASSRAGTGHFADTQYF,TGTGCCAGCAGCCGAGCCGGGACAGGGCATTTCGCAGATACGCAGTATTTT
TRBV12-3/TRBV12-4,NA,TRBJ1-4,many,CASSSGTSEKLFF,TGTGCCAGCAGTTCGGGGACAAGTGAAAAACTGTTTTTT
TRBV30,NA,TRBJ2-5,NA,CAWSTPAGSPGWETQYF,TGTGCCTGGAGCACCCCCGCGGGCAGCCCCGGGTGGGAGACCCAGTACTTC
TRBV12-5,NA,TRBJ2-3,many,CASGNRVYTDTQYF,TGTGCTAGTGGTAACCGGGTCTACACAGATACGCAGTATTTT
TRBV28,TRBD2,TRBJ2-2,NA,CATQTSGRVNTGELFF,TGTGCCACCCAGACTAGCGGGAGGGTGAACACCGGGGAGCTGTTTTTT
TRBV5-1,TRBD2,TRBJ2-5,NA,CASSEGIAGLQETQYF,TGCGCCAGCAGCGAGGGAATAGCGGGCCTACAAGAGACCCAGTACTTC
TRBV9,TRBD1,TRBJ2-1,few,CASSTRDRADEQFF,TGTGCCAGCAGCACTCGGGACAGGGCGGATGAGCAGTTCTTC
TRBV12-3/TRBV12-4,NA,TRBJ1-5,NA,CASSPNGQNSNQPQHF,TGTGCCAGCAGTCCTAACGGACAGAATAGCAATCAGCCCCAGCATTTT
TRBV28,NA,TRBJ1-4,NA,CASSFGKEKLFF,TGTGCCAGCAGTTTTGGTAAAGAAAAACTGTTTTTT
TRBV12-5,NA,TRBJ2-5,NA,CASGLSGATRYQETQYF,TGTGCTAGTGGTTTATCCGGGGCCACCAGGTACCAAGAGACCCAGTACTTC
TRBV27,TRBD2,TRBJ2-3,few,CASSFLAGSTDTQYF,TGTGCCAGCAGTTTTTTAGCGGGGAGCACAGATACGCAGTATTTT
TRBV13,NA,TRBJ2-3,many,CASSLQDRGTDTQYF,TGTGCCAGCAGCTTACAGGACAGAGGCACAGATACGCAGTATTTT
TRBV4-3,NA,TRBJ2-2,NA,CASRNREDTGELFF,TGCGCCAGCAGAAACAGGGAGGACACCGGGGAGCTGTTTTTT
TRBV7-2,TRBD2,TRBJ2-3,few,CASSWEAGFHTDTQYF,TGTGCCAGCAGCTGGGAAGCGGGATTCCACACAGATACGCAGTATTTT